Below, 20 T cell receptor beta chains from the same sample are listed, as sequenced in a study of T cell responses to AZD1222 COVID-19 vaccine. TCRdb's copy holds only in-frame clones and misses some; the assay was immunoSEQ multiplex PCR. The sample holds 150,000 to 200,000 clones, approximately 90% seen once. Sample: peripheral blood, taken 28 days after the second AZD1222 dose. Receptors originate from an adult who received the AZD1222 COVID-19 vaccine.

V is TRBV6-2 or TRBV6-3 and J is TRBJ1-2; D is ambiguous. Trimming removed 2 bases from V and 4 bases from J, with 2 bases in between. Germline loops: CDR1 MNHEY, CDR2 SVGEGT. The CDR3 is made up of 11 amino acids. The DNA for the CDR3 is TGTGCCAGCAGTTACAGCTATGGCTACACCTTC. Translating gives CASSYSYGYTF.

This clone has just a few counts. The rearrangement links TRBV30 to TRBJ1-5, with D unresolved. This CDR3 has 18 residues. The V end was cut by 0 bases, the J end by 3 bases, with 21 bases between. In germline, CDR1 is GTSNPN, CDR2 SVGIG (reference sequence). The CDR3 nucleotides are TGTGCCTGGAGTGTACGGGTAGGGCGGACCATCACCAATCAGCCCCAGCATTTT. Its protein is CAWSVRVGRTITNQPQHF. The full variable domain, with the rest looked up from reference TRBV30 and TRBJ1-5, is SQTIHQWPATLVQPVGSPLSLECTVEGTSNPNLYWYRQAAGRGLQLLFYSVGIGQISSEVPQNLSASRPQDRQFILSSKKLLLSDSGFYLCAWSVRVGRTITNQPQHFGDGTRLSIL.

The V gene is TRBV18, the J gene TRBJ2-2, with 7 bases matching TRBD1. From germline, CDR1 is KGHSH and CDR2 LQKENI. V trimming: 1 base; J trimming: 0 bases; junction bases outside the gene matches: 5. The CDR3 loop spans 17 amino acids. The CDR3: CASSPLRTGANTGELFF. The CDR3 region has the DNA TGTGCCAGCTCACCACTCCGGACAGGCGCGAACACCGGGGAGCTGTTTTTT.

CDR3: CASSPGTPGRGGYTF. CDR3 coding DNA: TGTGCCAGCAGCCCCGGGACGCCGGGGCGTGGTGGCTACACCTTC. The chain couples TRBV5-4 to TRBJ1-2; possible D gene TRBD1, 5 bases. The CDR3 is 15 amino acids. Germline assignment: CDR1 SGHNT and CDR2 YYREEE (reference sequence). V dropped 4 bases and J dropped 7 bases, with 20 bases sitting between them.

J is TRBJ1-2 and V is TRBV28; no definite D call. CDR1 and CDR2 from the germline V gene are MDHEN and SYDVKM. Trimming shortened V by 5 bases and J by 1 base, and 11 bases separated the two germline ends. The CDR3 spans 14 residues. This CDR3 reads CASSPTPVNYGYTF. As DNA, the CDR3 is TGTGCCAGCAGTCCTACACCCGTTAACTATGGCTACACCTTC.

The chain joins TRBV2 to TRBJ2-7, with 10 bases matching TRBD1. V dropped 6 bases and J dropped 2; count of bases not matched to a gene: 4. This CDR3 comprises 14 residues. Germline lookup yields CDR1 SNHLY and CDR2 FYNNEI. CDR3 sequence (DNA): TGTGCCAGCAGCCCGGGACAGGGGCCCTACGAGCAGTACTTC. This encodes CASSPGQGPYEQYF.

V usage is TRBV7-9 and J usage is TRBJ2-7; D is uncertain. Per germline, CDR1 SEHNR and CDR2 FQNEAQ (reference sequence). Trimming left V 5 bases short and J 6 bases short, with 11 bases between. CDR3 size: 12 residues. The chain's CDR3 is CASSHDPAEQYF. For the CDR3, the DNA is TGTGCCAGCAGCCACGATCCCGCCGAGCAGTACTTC.

This chain joins TRBV13 and TRBJ2-7, with no clear D. The CDR3 consists of 13 residues. V was clipped by 0 bases and J by 2 bases, with 5 bases between them. CDR1 PRHDT and CDR2 FYEKMQ come from the germline V gene (reference sequence). DNA of the CDR3: TGTGCCAGCAGCTTAGGCCGGGCCTACGAGCAGTACTTC. Translated, it gives CASSLGRAYEQYF.

The chain couples TRBV18 to TRBJ2-6; D uncertain. With 1 base removed from V and 0 bases from J, the gap between germline ends came to 10 bases. This CDR3 spans 17 amino acids. CDR1 is KGHSH and CDR2 is LQKENI in the germline V gene. In nucleotides, the CDR3 is TGTGCCAGCTCACCACAACCGATCCTCTCTGGGGCCAACGTCCTGACTTTC. Its protein product is CASSPQPILSGANVLTF.

The gene calls are TRBV12-3 or TRBV12-4 and TRBJ1-6, with a possible D match to TRBD1 (5 bases). The CDR3 consists of 13 residues. The ends were cut back, 2 bases at V and 7 bases at J, with 6 bases in the middle. CDR3 amino acids: CASSLKGNSPLHF. For the CDR3, the DNA is TGTGCCAGCAGTTTAAAGGGGAATTCACCCCTCCACTTT.

The CDR3 DNA reads as TGTGCCAGCAGTACCAGGGGGCTCGGCACCGGGGAGCTGTTTTTT. Translated, it gives CASSTRGLGTGELFF. The genes are TRBV7-3 and TRBJ2-2; TRBD1 matches at 8 bases. CDR1 and CDR2 (germline): SGHTA, FQGTGA. CDR3 length equals 15 residues. V trimming: 6 bases; J trimming: 4 bases; junction bases outside the gene matches: 7.

The CDR3 DNA follows: TGTGCCAGCAGCTCCCAAGGCGGAGAAAAACTGTTTTTT. It specifies CASSSQGGEKLFF. V and J are TRBV13 and TRBJ1-4, with no clear D. Between the trimmed V and J ends, which lost 4 bases and 8 bases, there was a span of 11 bases. CDR1 and CDR2 from the germline V gene are PRHDT and FYEKMQ (reference sequence). The CDR3 has 13 residues.

This clone was counted a single time. This chain connects TRBV5-1 to TRBJ2-3; TRBD1 is a possible D gene (6 bases). This CDR3 region has 14 residues. V gave up 4 bases and J gave up 0 bases, with 9 bases separating them. CDR1 SGHRS and CDR2 YFSETQ come from the germline V gene. CDR3 sequence (DNA): TGCGCCAGCAGCCGTGACAGGAGCACAGATACGCAGTATTTT. This codes for CASSRDRSTDTQYF.

J is TRBJ1-2 and V is TRBV5-1; 8 nucleotides line up with TRBD1. The CDR3 runs 19 residues. Germline V gives CDR1 SGHRS, CDR2 YFSETQ. J was trimmed by 0 bases and V by 4 bases; bases with no gene match: 17. The CDR3 is CASSPLKVDRARANYGYTF. The CDR3 DNA sequence: TGCGCCAGCAGCCCCTTGAAAGTGGACAGGGCTAGAGCTAACTATGGCTACACCTTC.

This rearrangement joins TRBV7-2 to TRBJ1-4, with a weak D call TRBD1 (5 bases). V was cut by 5 bases and J by 0 bases, with 7 bases left in between. The germline V gene encodes CDR1 SGHTA and CDR2 FQGNSA. The length of the CDR3 is 14 residues. CDR3 DNA: TGTGCCAGCAGCCGCAGGGCAACTAATGAAAAACTGTTTTTT. This encodes CASSRRATNEKLFF.

The chain is built from TRBV5-1 and TRBJ2-3; D unclear. The V gene lost 3 bases and the J gene lost 2 bases, with 16 bases spanning the gap. This CDR3 is 16 amino acids long. CDR1 is SGHRS and CDR2 is YFSETQ in the germline V gene. The CDR3 is CASSYRALHATDTQYF. The CDR3 DNA reads TGCGCCAGCAGCTATCGGGCCCTCCATGCCACAGATACGCAGTATTTT.

The chain links TRBV19 to TRBJ2-2, with TRBD2 as a possible D gene (7 bases). Per germline, CDR1 LNHDA and CDR2 SQIVND (reference sequence). V was shortened by 8 bases and J by 3 bases, with 13 bases between the two germline ends. CDR3 length equals 14 residues. CDR3 nucleotides: TGTGCCAGTCGGGGGGCAGGAGACACCGGGGAGCTGTTTTTT. It encodes CASRGAGDTGELFF. The full variable domain, completed using reference TRBV19 and TRBJ2-2, is DGGITQSPKYLFRKEGQNVTLSCEQNLNHDAMYWYRQDPGQGLRLIYYSQIVNDFQKGDIAEGYSVSREKKESFPLTVTSAQKNPTAFYLCASRGAGDTGELFFGEGSRLTVL.

The chain carries TRBV11-3 and TRBJ1-4; D unresolved. V gave up 5 bases and J gave up 1 base, with 14 bases separating them. Germline CDR1 is SGHNT and CDR2 is YENEEA. This CDR3 contains 16 residues. CDR3 amino acids: CASSGPVELTNEKLFF. In nucleotides, the CDR3 is TGTGCCAGCAGCGGCCCGGTAGAGCTAACTAATGAAAAACTGTTTTTT.

This clone was found once. The chain has TRBV23-1 and TRBJ1-4, with 7 nucleotides matching TRBD1. TRBV23-1 is identified as an open reading frame with a role that is uncertain. V lost 6 bases, J lost 14 bases, and 24 bases stayed unmatched. This CDR3 region has 17 residues. The CDR3 sequence is CASSPGTAPLSETGLFF. Written as DNA, the CDR3 is TGCGCCAGCAGCCCAGGGACAGCACCGTTATCCGAAACAGGGCTGTTTTTT.

J is TRBJ1-5 and V is TRBV19, with 8 bases matching TRBD1. Losses at the gene ends were 5 bases for V and 12 bases for J; bases not matched to a gene: 6. This CDR3 spans 12 amino acids. CDR1 and CDR2 (germline): LNHDA, SQIVND (reference sequence). In DNA, the CDR3 is TGTGCCAGTAGTCAGGACAGGGAGCGCCAGCATTTT. It specifies CASSQDRERQHF.